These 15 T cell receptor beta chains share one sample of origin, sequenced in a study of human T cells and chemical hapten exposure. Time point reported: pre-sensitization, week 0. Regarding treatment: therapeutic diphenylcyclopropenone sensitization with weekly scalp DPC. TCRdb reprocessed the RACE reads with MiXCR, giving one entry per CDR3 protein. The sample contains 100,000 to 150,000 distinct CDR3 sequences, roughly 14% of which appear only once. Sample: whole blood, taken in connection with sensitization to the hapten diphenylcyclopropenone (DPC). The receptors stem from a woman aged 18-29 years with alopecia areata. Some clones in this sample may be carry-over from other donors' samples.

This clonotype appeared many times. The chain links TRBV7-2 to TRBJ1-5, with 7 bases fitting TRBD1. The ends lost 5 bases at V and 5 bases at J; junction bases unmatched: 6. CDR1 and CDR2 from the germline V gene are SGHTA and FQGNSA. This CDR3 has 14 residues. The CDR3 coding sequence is TGTGCCAGCAGCCCGAGGACAGGTTATCAGCCCCAGCATTTT. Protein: CASSPRTGYQPQHF. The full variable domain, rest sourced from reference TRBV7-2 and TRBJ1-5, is GAGVSQSPSNKVTEKGKDVELRCDPISGHTALYWYRQSLGQGLEFLIYFQGNSAPDKSGLPSDRFSAERTGGSVSTLTIQRTQQEDSAVYLCASSPRTGYQPQHFGDGTRLSIL.

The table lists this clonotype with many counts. This CDR3 is CASSYYQGLNRGYTF. CDR3 DNA sequence: TGTGCCAGCAGTTACTACCAGGGACTAAACCGTGGCTACACCTTC. The V and J genes are TRBV6-5 and TRBJ1-2; tentative D call: TRBD1 (5 bases). V was cut by 1 base and J by 7 bases, with 16 bases left in between. This CDR3 comprises 15 residues. In germline, CDR1 is MNHEY, CDR2 SVGAGI.

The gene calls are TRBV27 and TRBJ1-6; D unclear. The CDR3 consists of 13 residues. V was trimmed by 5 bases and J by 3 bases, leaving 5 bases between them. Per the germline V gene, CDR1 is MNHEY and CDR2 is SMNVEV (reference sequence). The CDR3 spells CASSRDYNSPLHF. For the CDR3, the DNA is TGTGCCAGCAGTCGAGACTATAATTCACCCCTCCACTTT.

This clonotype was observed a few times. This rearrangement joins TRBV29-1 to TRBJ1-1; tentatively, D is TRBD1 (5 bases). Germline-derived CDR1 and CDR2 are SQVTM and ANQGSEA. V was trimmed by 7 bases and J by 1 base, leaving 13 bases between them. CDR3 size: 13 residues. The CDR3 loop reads CSGGGIRNTEAFF. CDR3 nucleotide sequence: TGCAGCGGCGGGGGGATACGGAACACTGAAGCTTTCTTT.

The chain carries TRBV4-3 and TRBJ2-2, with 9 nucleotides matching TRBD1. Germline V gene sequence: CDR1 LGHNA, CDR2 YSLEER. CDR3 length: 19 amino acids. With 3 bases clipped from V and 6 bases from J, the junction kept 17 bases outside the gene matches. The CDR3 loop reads CASSHPGQGRPIGAGELFF. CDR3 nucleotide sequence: TGCGCCAGCAGCCACCCAGGACAGGGGAGGCCAATTGGGGCCGGGGAGCTGTTTTTT.

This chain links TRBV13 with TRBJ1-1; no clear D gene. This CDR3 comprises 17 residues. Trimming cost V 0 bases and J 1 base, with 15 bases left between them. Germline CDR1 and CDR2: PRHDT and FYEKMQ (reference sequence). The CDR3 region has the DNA TGTGCCAGCAGCTTAGGGGTACAGAGGCACGGGAACACTGAAGCTTTCTTT. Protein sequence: CASSLGVQRHGNTEAFF.

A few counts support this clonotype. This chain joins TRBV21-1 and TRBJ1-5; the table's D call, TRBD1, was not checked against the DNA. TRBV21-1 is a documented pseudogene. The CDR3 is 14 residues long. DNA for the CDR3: TGTGCCAGCAGCTTCCGGGTTGTGAGTCAGCCCCAGCATTTT. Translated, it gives CASSFRVVSQPQHF.

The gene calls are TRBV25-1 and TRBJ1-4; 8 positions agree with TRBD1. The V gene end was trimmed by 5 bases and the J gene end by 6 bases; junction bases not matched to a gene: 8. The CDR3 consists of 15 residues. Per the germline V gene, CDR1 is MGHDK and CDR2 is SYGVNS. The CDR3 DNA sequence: TGTGCCAGCAGTCCGCTGGACAGGGATGATGAAAAACTGTTTTTT. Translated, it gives CASSPLDRDDEKLFF.

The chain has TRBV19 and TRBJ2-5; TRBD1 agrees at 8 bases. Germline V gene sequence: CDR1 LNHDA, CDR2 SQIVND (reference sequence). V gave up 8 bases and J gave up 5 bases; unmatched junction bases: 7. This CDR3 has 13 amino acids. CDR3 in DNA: TGTGCCAGTGGTAAGACAGGGGCGGAGACCCAGTACTTC. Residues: CASGKTGAETQYF.

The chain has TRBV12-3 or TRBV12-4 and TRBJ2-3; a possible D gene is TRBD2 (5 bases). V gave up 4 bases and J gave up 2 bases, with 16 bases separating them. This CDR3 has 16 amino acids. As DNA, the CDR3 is TGTGCCAGCAGTTCTGAGGAGGCGGCCATCACAGATACGCAGTATTTT. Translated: CASSSEEAAITDTQYF.

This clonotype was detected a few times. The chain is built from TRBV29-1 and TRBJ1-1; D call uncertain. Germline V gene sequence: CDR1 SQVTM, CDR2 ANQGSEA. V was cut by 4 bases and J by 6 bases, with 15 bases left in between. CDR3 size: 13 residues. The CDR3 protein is CSVGLRMGAEAFF. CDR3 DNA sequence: TGCAGCGTTGGGCTACGGATGGGAGCTGAAGCTTTCTTT.

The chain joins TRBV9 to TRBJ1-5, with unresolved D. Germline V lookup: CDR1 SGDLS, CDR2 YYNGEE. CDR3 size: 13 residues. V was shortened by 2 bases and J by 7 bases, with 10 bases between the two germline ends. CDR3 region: CASSVQVGQPQHF. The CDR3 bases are TGTGCCAGCAGCGTGCAGGTAGGACAGCCCCAGCATTTT.

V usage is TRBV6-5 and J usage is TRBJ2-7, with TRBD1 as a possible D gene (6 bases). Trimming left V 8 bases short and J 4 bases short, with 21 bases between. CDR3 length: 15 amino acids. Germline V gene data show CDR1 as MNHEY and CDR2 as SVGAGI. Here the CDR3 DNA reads TGTGCCAGCTGCGCCATCTCGGGACATAAATACGAGCAGTACTTC. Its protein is CASCAISGHKYEQYF.

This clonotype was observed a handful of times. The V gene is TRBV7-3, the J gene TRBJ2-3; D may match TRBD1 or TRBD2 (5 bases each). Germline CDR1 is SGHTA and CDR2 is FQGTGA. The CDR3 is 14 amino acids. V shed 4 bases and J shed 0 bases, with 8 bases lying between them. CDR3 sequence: CASSSRDSTDTQYF. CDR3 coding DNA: TGTGCCAGCAGCTCCCGGGACAGCACAGATACGCAGTATTTT.

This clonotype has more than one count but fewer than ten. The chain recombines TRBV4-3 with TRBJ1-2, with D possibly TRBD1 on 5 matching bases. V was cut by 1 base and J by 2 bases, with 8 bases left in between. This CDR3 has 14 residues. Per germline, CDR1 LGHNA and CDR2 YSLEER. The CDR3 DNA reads TGCGCCAGCAGCCAAGTCAGGGCGAACTATGGCTACACCTTC. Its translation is CASSQVRANYGYTF.